This TCR beta chain is from a study of cytomegalovirus exposure and HLA in healthy donors. The germline V gene encodes CDR1 MNHEY and CDR2 SVGAGI. V was cut by 7 bases and J by 0 bases, with 14 bases left in between. The CDR3 totals 15 residues. Produced via immunoSEQ multiplex PCR; TCRdb's table is partial and in-frame only. The sample lists some 350,000 clones; roughly 90% were seen once. General study points: Three CMV-associated chains proved CMV antigen-specific in vitro. That first-cohort TCR clusters tended to co-occur in the roughly 120 validation repertoires was found in a later analysis.

Separation from the roughly 680-subject first cohort characterized the 120-subject validation cohort, to which the donors belonged. This clone has a single count. Its antigen is still unknown. This TCR came from a woman aged 25 to 45 in good health and CMV-seropositive. Sequenced input: PBMCs. This chain links TRBV6-5 with TRBJ2-3; D is possibly TRBD1 (5 bases). The CDR3 sequence: CASTGLGRSTDTQYF. The CDR3 nucleotides are TGTGCCAGCACCGGGCTGGGGCGGAGCACAGATACGCAGTATTTT.